This T cell receptor beta chain emerged from a study of early T cells in non-severe SARS-CoV-2 infection. Attachment of unique molecular identifiers was made to individual cDNA molecules. TCRdb independently ran MiXCR on the 5' RACE reads; one entry per CDR3 protein. The repertoire holds fewer than 85,000 distinct CDR3 sequences, with around 16% as singletons. The sample was whole blood. This TCR was recovered from an adult who was a healthcare worker with PCR-confirmed SARS-CoV-2 infection or an uninfected control (not recorded which).

CDR3 coding DNA: TGTGCCAGCAGCTTAGTAAGGGGGGAGGCCTCTGGAAACACCATATATTTT. The encoded protein is CASSLVRGEASGNTIYF. The chain links TRBV7-6 to TRBJ1-3, with D perhaps matching TRBD1 (6 bases). The CDR3 totals 17 residues. Germline CDR1 is SGHVS and CDR2 is FNYEAQ. With 1 base removed from V and 0 bases from J, the gap between germline ends came to 13 bases. The full variable domain, with the rest looked up from reference TRBV7-6 and TRBJ1-3, is GAGVSQSPRYKVTKRGQDVALRCDPISGHVSLYWYRQALGQGPEFLTYFNYEAQQDKSGLPNDRFSAERPEGSISTLTIQRTEQRDSAMYRCASSLVRGEASGNTIYFGEGSWLTVV.